This T cell receptor beta chain was identified in a study of T cells in Graves' hyperthyroidism and ophthalmopathy. Study-wide results and caveats: A model using 13 V-J features told ophthalmopathy apart from stable hyperthyroidism.

This clonotype was found many times. Antigen unknown. Amplified regions were TCR beta CDR3 sequences from RNA transcripts. Primed by the HTBI set, a first-round RT-PCR was run on the TCR CDR3. TCRdb processed the multiplex PCR reads anew with MiXCR; each CDR3 protein has one entry. There are more than 500,000 distinct CDR3 sequences in the sample; approximately 44% occur only once, and around 20% lies in the top ten. Sequenced input: peripheral blood or thyroid tissue (not recorded which). This TCR was sampled from an adult woman with Graves' disease, either hyperthyroidism or ophthalmopathy (not recorded which).

The CDR3 DNA reads TGTGCCAGCAGCGCCCGGGACAGGGTTTTTCAGCCCCAGCATTTT. Translating it yields CASSARDRVFQPQHF. This chain joins TRBV6-1 and TRBJ1-5; 9 bases align to TRBD1. From germline, CDR1 is MNHNS and CDR2 SASEGT. The CDR3 spans 15 residues. Unmatched junction bases numbered 9, after V lost 6 bases and J lost 6 bases.